These T cell receptor beta chains were read from a single sample in a study of cytomegalovirus exposure and HLA in healthy donors. TCRdb's table, derived via immunoSEQ multiplex PCR, lists solely in-frame clones and lacks some. The data hold roughly 180,000 clones, with almost 85% observed a single time. Input material: PBMCs. All receptors derive from a man younger than 45 in good health and CMV-seronegative. CDR3s include the opening cysteine and the closing phenylalanine or tryptophan. D genes are given only for firm matches. Clone size, where shown, is once, few, many, or a class for clones that have expanded.

v_call,j_call,clone_size,d_call,cdr3_aa,cdr3_nt
TRBV6-1,TRBJ1-2,NA,NA,CASSEGHRGYTF,TGTGCCAGCAGTGAGGGTCACAGAGGCTACACCTTC
TRBV25-1,TRBJ2-2,once,NA,CASSGGAGTGELFF,TGTGCCAGCAGTGGCGGGGCAGGCACCGGGGAGCTGTTTTTT
TRBV4-1,TRBJ2-3,NA,NA,CASSHGQSGTDTQYF,TGCGCCAGCAGCCATGGACAGTCGGGCACAGATACGCAGTATTTT
TRBV7-2,TRBJ2-7,NA,NA,CASSLEAGQLYEQYF,TGTGCCAGCAGCTTAGAGGCGGGTCAGCTTTACGAGCAGTACTTC
TRBV14,TRBJ1-4,NA,NA,CASSQDPQGRLFF,TGTGCCAGCAGCCAAGATCCTCAGGGTAGACTGTTTTTT
TRBV5-4,TRBJ2-1,NA,TRBD2,CASSLLGGMKQFF,TGTGCCAGCAGCTTGCTGGGGGGGATGAAACAGTTCTTC
TRBV28,TRBJ1-2,NA,TRBD1,CASSTGTGGGYGYTF,TGTGCCAGCAGTACAGGAACAGGGGGGGGTTATGGCTACACCTTC
TRBV6-5,TRBJ1-2,few,TRBD1,CASSYGQGAIYGYTF,TGTGCCAGCAGTTACGGACAGGGGGCTATCTATGGCTACACCTTC
TRBV6-1,TRBJ1-4,NA,NA,CASTYRDRNEKLFF,TGTGCCAGCACCTACAGGGACCGTAATGAAAAACTGTTTTTT
TRBV30,TRBJ2-7,NA,TRBD1,CAWSATGREQYF,TGTGCCTGGAGTGCGACAGGGAGAGAGCAGTACTTC
TRBV7-6,TRBJ2-5,NA,NA,CASSPRVGGQETQYF,TGTGCCAGCAGCCCCAGGGTAGGGGGCCAAGAGACCCAGTACTTC
TRBV11-2,TRBJ2-1,few,TRBD2,CASSLRLAGGPRNEQFF,TGTGCCAGCAGCTTAAGACTAGCGGGGGGGCCTAGGAATGAGCAGTTCTTC
TRBV7-9,TRBJ2-4,NA,NA,CASSPPQGTKNIQYF,TGTGCCAGCAGCCCACCTCAGGGGACCAAAAACATTCAGTACTTC
TRBV5-6,TRBJ1-1,NA,NA,CAGSLLTGYTEAFF,TGTGCCGGCAGCCTCCTTACAGGGTATACTGAAGCTTTCTTT
TRBV6-4,TRBJ1-1,once,TRBD1,CASSSRGPDTEAFF,TGTGCCAGCAGTTCCAGGGGGCCGGACACTGAAGCTTTCTTT
TRBV7-9,TRBJ2-5,NA,NA,CASSLSLILQETQYF,TGTGCCAGCAGCTTAAGCCTGATCCTCCAAGAGACCCAGTACTTC
TRBV6-5,TRBJ2-2,NA,NA,CASSLVEGDTGELFF,TGTGCCAGCAGCCTAGTAGAGGGGGACACCGGGGAGCTGTTTTTT
TRBV5-4,TRBJ2-1,NA,TRBD2,CASSSRLAGGHEQFF,TGTGCCAGCAGCTCAAGACTAGCGGGGGGGCATGAGCAGTTCTTC
TRBV19,TRBJ2-5,once,TRBD1,CASSNPGTGRETQYF,TGTGCCAGTAGTAACCCCGGGACAGGGAGAGAGACCCAGTACTTC
TRBV2,TRBJ2-1,once,TRBD1,CASRSGQGAYNEQFF,TGTGCCAGCAGATCGGGACAGGGAGCCTACAATGAGCAGTTCTTC
TRBV2,TRBJ2-7,NA,NA,CASTPAYEQYF,TGTGCCAGCACCCCCGCCTACGAGCAGTACTTC
TRBV12-5,TRBJ2-7,NA,NA,CASGVSYEQYF,TGTGCTAGTGGTGTTAGCTACGAGCAGTACTTC
TRBV30,TRBJ2-5,NA,TRBD2,CALTFSGGPGETQYF,TGTGCCTTGACTTTTTCGGGAGGGCCAGGAGAGACCCAGTACTTC
TRBV7-9,TRBJ1-1,NA,TRBD1,CASNGQGNTEAFF,TGTGCCAGCAACGGACAGGGAAACACTGAAGCTTTCTTT
TRBV6-1,TRBJ1-5,NA,TRBD1,CASSDGTGVVQPQHF,TGTGCCAGCAGTGACGGAACAGGGGTGGTTCAGCCCCAGCATTTT
TRBV5-1,TRBJ1-1,NA,NA,CASSPSRGNTEAFF,TGCGCCAGCAGCCCTTCGAGAGGGAACACTGAAGCTTTCTTT
TRBV15,TRBJ1-2,NA,NA,CATSRDRKGYGYTF,TGTGCCACCAGCAGAGATCGGAAGGGGTATGGCTACACCTTC
TRBV11-3,TRBJ2-5,NA,TRBD1,CASSLDRGETQYF,TGTGCCAGCAGCTTGGACAGGGGGGAGACCCAGTACTTC
TRBV5-6,TRBJ2-3,few,NA,CASSYRGSIPTDTQYF,TGTGCCAGCAGCTATAGGGGTTCCATTCCCACAGATACGCAGTATTTT
TRBV28,TRBJ1-5,NA,NA,CASRKRDSNQPQHF,TGTGCCAGCAGGAAACGGGATTCCAATCAGCCCCAGCATTTT
TRBV27,TRBJ2-3,few,TRBD1,CASRPGQARTDTQYF,TGTGCCAGCAGACCTGGACAGGCCCGCACAGATACGCAGTATTTT
TRBV2,TRBJ1-1,NA,TRBD1,CASRADRAITEAFF,TGTGCCAGCAGGGCGGACAGGGCCATCACTGAAGCTTTCTTT
TRBV7-3,TRBJ2-1,NA,NA,CASSLSPTPSNEQFF,TGTGCCAGCAGCCTCTCCCCGACACCGTCCAATGAGCAGTTCTTC
TRBV7-3,TRBJ2-1,NA,TRBD2,CASSRAGGLHNEQFF,TGTGCCAGCAGTAGAGCGGGAGGGCTCCACAATGAGCAGTTCTTC
TRBV28,TRBJ2-1,NA,TRBD2,CASSFGGMREQFF,TGTGCCAGCAGTTTCGGGGGGATGCGGGAGCAGTTCTTC
TRBV6-5,TRBJ1-1,NA,TRBD1,CASSYRGPNTEAFF,TGTGCCAGCAGTTACAGGGGGCCGAACACTGAAGCTTTCTTT
TRBV19,TRBJ2-7,once,TRBD2,CASSPSGAEGYEQYF,TGTGCCAGTAGTCCTAGCGGGGCGGAAGGCTACGAGCAGTACTTC